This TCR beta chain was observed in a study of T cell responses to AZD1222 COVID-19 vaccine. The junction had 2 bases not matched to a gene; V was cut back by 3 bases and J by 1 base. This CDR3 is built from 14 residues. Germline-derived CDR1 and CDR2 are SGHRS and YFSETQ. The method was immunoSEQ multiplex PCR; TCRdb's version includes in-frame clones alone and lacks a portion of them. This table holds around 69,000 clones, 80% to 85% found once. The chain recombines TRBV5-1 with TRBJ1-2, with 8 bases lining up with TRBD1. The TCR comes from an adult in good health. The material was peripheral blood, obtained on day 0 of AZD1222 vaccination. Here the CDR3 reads CASSSGQGNYGYTF. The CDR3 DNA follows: TGCGCCAGCAGCTCCGGACAGGGTAACTATGGCTACACCTTC.